These 16 T cell receptor beta chains were all obtained from the same sample, sequenced in a study of T cell responses to AZD1222 COVID-19 vaccine. The assay was immunoSEQ multiplex PCR, and TCRdb's table has in-frame clones only and misses some. Of about 150,000 clones listed, about 90% are singletons. Sequences were derived from peripheral blood, sampled 28 days after the second AZD1222 dose. These receptors all come from an adult who received the AZD1222 COVID-19 vaccine.

The rearrangement uses TRBV18 and TRBJ2-7; TRBD2 matches 13 bases. Germline-derived CDR1 and CDR2 are KGHSH and LQKENI. There are 18 residues in the CDR3. V was pared by 3 bases and J by 0 bases, with 8 bases of the junction left unmatched. The CDR3 bases are TGTGCCAGCTCACCCCGACTAGCGGGAGGCCATTTCTCCTACGAGCAGTACTTC. It yields the protein CASSPRLAGGHFSYEQYF. Using reference TRBV18 and TRBJ2-7 for the parts outside the CDR3, the full variable domain is NAGVMQNPRHLVRRRGQEARLRCSPMKGHSHVYWYRQLPEEGLKFMVYLQKENIIDESGMPKERFSAEFPKEGPSILRIQQVVRGDSAAYFCASSPRLAGGHFSYEQYFGPGTRLTVT.

The CDR3 sequence: CASRKPGSENTGELFF. The CDR3 DNA sequence: TGTGCCAGCAGGAAACCGGGAAGCGAGAACACCGGGGAGCTGTTTTTT. This chain joins TRBV9 and TRBJ2-2; possible D gene TRBD2, 5 bases. Germline CDR1 and CDR2: SGDLS and YYNGEE. The CDR3 consists of 16 residues. V lost 5 bases to trimming and J lost 1 base, with 15 bases between them.

The J gene is TRBJ1-5, the V gene TRBV5-4; D remains unclear. Germline V lookup: CDR1 SGHNT, CDR2 YYREEE (reference sequence). The CDR3 consists of 14 residues. Trimming left V 2 bases short and J 3 bases short, with 9 bases between. CDR3 DNA sequence: TGTGCCAGCAGCTTAGGATCGGACAATCAGCCCCAGCATTTT. Its protein is CASSLGSDNQPQHF.

The chain joins TRBV4-1 to TRBJ2-7; TRBD1 is a possible D gene (6 bases). Germline values: CDR1 MGHRA, CDR2 YSYEKL. The CDR3 runs to 14 residues. The V and J ends lost 1 base and 3 bases respectively, with 10 bases between them. The chain's CDR3 is CASSQAETGYEQYF. For the CDR3, the DNA is TGCGCCAGCAGCCAAGCCGAGACAGGCTACGAGCAGTACTTC.

This clone has just a few counts. V and J are TRBV5-5 and TRBJ1-4; D call uncertain. Germline V gene lookup returns CDR1 SGHKS and CDR2 YYEKEE (reference sequence). The length of the CDR3 is 17 residues. Trimming shortened V by 1 base and J by 0 bases, and 13 bases separated the two germline ends. In nucleotides, the CDR3 is TGTGCCAGCAGCTTGTCCCGGTTCCTCCCAACTAATGAAAAACTGTTTTTT. It encodes CASSLSRFLPTNEKLFF.

The table lists this clone with a count of one. The chain recombines TRBV19 with TRBJ2-5, with no clear D. The CDR3 loop spans 12 amino acids. Trimming shortened V by 5 bases and J by 2 bases, and 6 bases separated the two germline ends. Germline CDR1 reads LNHDA; CDR2 reads SQIVND (reference sequence). The CDR3: CASSFSQETQYF. DNA for the CDR3: TGTGCCAGTAGTTTTTCACAAGAGACCCAGTACTTC.

This clone appeared a single time. This sequence joins TRBV2 and TRBJ1-4, with D uncertain. This CDR3 has 13 amino acids. Trimming cost V 6 bases and J 1 base, with 6 bases left between them. The germline CDR1 and CDR2 sequences are SNHLY and FYNNEI. The chain's CDR3 is CASRGGTNEKLFF. CDR3 DNA sequence: TGTGCCAGCAGGGGCGGAACTAATGAAAAACTGTTTTTT.

V usage is TRBV6-5 and J usage is TRBJ1-2; perhaps TRBD1 as D (6 bases). Germline CDR1 MNHEY, CDR2 SVGAGI. This CDR3 is 15 amino acids long. Trimming shortened V by 2 bases and J by 4 bases, and 14 bases separated the two germline ends. CDR3 coding DNA: TGTGCCAGCAGTTACGCCCTAACAGGGAGCTATGGCTACACCTTC. It codes for CASSYALTGSYGYTF.

The chain carries TRBV19 and TRBJ2-7; 10 bases line up with TRBD1. Germline CDR1 LNHDA, CDR2 SQIVND (reference sequence). This CDR3 is 16 amino acids long. V shed 5 bases, J shed 6 bases, and the junction held 13 bases outside the gene matches. The CDR3 DNA reads TGTGCCAGTAGTGTCCAGAGGACAGGGGGAAGCACCGAGCAGTACTTC. Translated: CASSVQRTGGSTEQYF.

In its sample, this clone was seen once. Other DNA sequences from this sample encode an identical CDR3 as well. V is TRBV3-1 (or the pseudogene TRBV3-2) and J is TRBJ1-1, with no clear D. V was cut by 1 base and J by 1 base, with 4 bases left in between. The germline V gene has CDR1 LGHDT and CDR2 YNNKEL (reference sequence). CDR3 length equals 13 residues. Here the CDR3 reads CASSQVRNTEAFF. The CDR3 nucleotides read TGTGCCAGCAGCCAAGTCAGGAACACTGAAGCTTTCTTT.

This clone has a handful of counts. CDR3 coding DNA: TGCAGCGTTGTCATCACAGGGGGGTTTATCGGAAACACCATATATTTT. Translation gives CSVVITGGFIGNTIYF. This chain links TRBV29-1 with TRBJ1-3, with 8 positions matching TRBD1. The germline V gene encodes CDR1 SQVTM and CDR2 ANQGSEA. The length of the CDR3 is 16 residues. The V segment lost 4 bases and the J segment 4 bases; nucleotides outside the gene matches: 12. The full variable domain, completed using reference TRBV29-1 and TRBJ1-3, is SAVISQKPSRDICQRGTSLTIQCQVDSQVTMMFWYRQQPGQSLTLIATANQGSEATYESGFVIDKFPISRPNLTFSTLTVSNMSPEDSSIYLCSVVITGGFIGNTIYFGEGSWLTVV.

The chain couples TRBV6-6 to TRBJ2-7, with 14 bases aligning to TRBD2. The CDR3 consists of 15 residues. The V gene end was trimmed by 0 bases and the J gene end by 6 bases; junction bases not matched to a gene: 1. Per the germline V gene, CDR1 is MNHNY and CDR2 is SVGAGI (reference sequence). The CDR3 spells CASSYSGLAGVEQYF. The CDR3, as DNA: TGTGCCAGCAGTTACTCGGGACTAGCGGGGGTCGAGCAGTACTTC.

The chain carries TRBV11-3 and TRBJ1-1; 10 nucleotides line up with TRBD1. Germline V gene sequence: CDR1 SGHNT, CDR2 YENEEA. The V and J ends lost 0 bases and 6 bases, in that order; junction bases with no gene match: 4. The CDR3 has 15 amino acids. This CDR3 reads CASSLDQGQGSEAFF. In DNA form, the CDR3 reads TGTGCCAGCAGCTTAGATCAGGGACAGGGGTCTGAAGCTTTCTTT.

The V gene is TRBV29-1, the J gene TRBJ2-5, with a weak D call TRBD1 (6 bases). Deletions cut 7 bases from V and 1 base from J, with 10 bases between. The CDR3 is made up of 12 amino acids. The germline gives CDR1 SQVTM, CDR2 ANQGSEA. The CDR3 loop is CSERTAQETQYF. CDR3 in DNA: TGCAGCGAAAGGACAGCCCAAGAGACCCAGTACTTC.

V usage is TRBV20-1 and J usage is TRBJ2-1; 8 bases are a match to TRBD2. CDR1 DFQATT and CDR2 SNEGSKA come from the germline V gene (reference sequence). The CDR3 sequence is 11 residues long. DNA of the CDR3: TGCAGGGCGGGGGGATACAATGAGCAGTTCTTC. This encodes CRAGGYNEQFF.

The chain has TRBV29-1 and TRBJ1-2; possible D gene TRBD1, 5 bases. The CDR3 is 11 residues long. Per germline, CDR1 SQVTM and CDR2 ANQGSEA. The V end lost 6 bases, the J end lost 11 bases, and 16 bases lay between the germline ends. The CDR3 bases are TGCAGCGTACGCTGGGACGGAGGATACACCTTC. This translates into CSVRWDGGYTF.